The 13 T cell receptor beta chains presented below share a single source sample, sequenced in a study of cytomegalovirus exposure and HLA in healthy donors. PCR was performed using 60 Vbeta and 13 Jbeta primers. TCRdb keeps only in-frame clones here, not all; method: immunoSEQ multiplex PCR. The sample includes under 200,000 clones, roughly 80% seen only once; the top ten take roughly 2.1%. The sequenced sample consisted of PBMCs. Source of these receptors: a man between 18 and 35 years old in good health and CMV-seronegative.

V is TRBV19 and J is TRBJ1-3; D remains unclear. The V end was cut by 5 bases, the J end by 4 bases, with 9 bases between. CDR1 is LNHDA and CDR2 is SQIVND in the germline V gene (reference sequence). The CDR3 runs 13 residues. CDR3: CASSASPGNTIYF. In nucleotides, the CDR3 is TGTGCCAGTAGTGCAAGCCCAGGAAACACCATATATTTT.

The chain employs TRBV28 and TRBJ2-7, with TRBD2 matching over 13 bases. This CDR3 region has 16 residues. Germline V gene data show CDR1 as MDHEN and CDR2 as SYDVKM. V lost 3 bases to trimming and J lost 7 bases; unmatched junction nucleotides: 9. The CDR3 region is CASSFGTSGVLEEQYF. The CDR3 DNA sequence: TGTGCCAGCAGTTTCGGGACTAGCGGGGTACTGGAAGAGCAGTACTTC.

CDR3 sequence reads: CASCREKAAAFPLHF. CDR3 in DNA: TGTGCCAGCTGCAGGGAAAAAGCCGCCGCGTTTCCCCTCCACTTT. The chain has TRBV27 and TRBJ1-6, with a possible D match to TRBD1 (5 bases). The ends were cut back, 8 bases at V and 13 bases at J, with 24 bases in the middle. The CDR3 runs 15 residues. Germline loops: CDR1 MNHEY, CDR2 SMNVEV (reference sequence).

The gene calls are TRBV6-5 and TRBJ1-5, with unresolved D. Trimming took off 8 bases at V and 7 bases at J, with 15 bases between the two ends. The CDR3 runs to 13 residues. Germline V gene sequence: CDR1 MNHEY, CDR2 SVGAGI. CDR3 residues: CASQEVLGQPQHF. The CDR3 DNA reads TGTGCCAGCCAGGAGGTCCTTGGGCAGCCCCAGCATTTT.

V is TRBV4-1 and J is TRBJ2-7; possible D gene TRBD2, 6 bases. The V and J ends lost 1 base and 0 bases respectively, with 16 bases between them. The CDR3 consists of 17 residues. Germline CDR1 and CDR2: MGHRA and YSYEKL. As DNA, the CDR3 is TGCGCCAGCAGCCAAGTCCGAGGGACTTTTAGCTCCTACGAGCAGTACTTC. Translation: CASSQVRGTFSSYEQYF.

The chain has TRBV4-1 and TRBJ2-5; possible D gene TRBD2, 6 bases. The J call is doubtful: the DNA matches TRBJ2-7 better. The germline CDR1 and CDR2 sequences are MGHRA and YSYEKL. The CDR3 runs to 15 residues. The CDR3: CASSQDTGDSYEQYF. DNA of the CDR3: TGCGCCAGCAGCCAAGATACGGGGGACTCCTACGAGCAGTACTTC.

This clone occurred a few times. This chain links TRBV4-1 with TRBJ1-2, with a possible D match to TRBD1 (6 bases). V shed 4 bases and J shed 5 bases, with 20 bases lying between them. CDR3 length equals 16 residues. Germline lookup yields CDR1 MGHRA and CDR2 YSYEKL. CDR3 region: CASSPDPGTTFYGYTF. The CDR3 nucleotides are TGCGCCAGCAGCCCCGATCCCGGGACAACTTTTTATGGCTACACCTTC.

The CDR3 DNA follows: TGTGCTAGTGGTTTGGGGGGGACTAACAATCAGCCCCAGCATTTT. Translated: CASGLGGTNNQPQHF. The rearrangement uses TRBV12-5 and TRBJ1-5, with a tentative D call TRBD1 (5 bases). The germline CDR1 and CDR2 sequences are LGHNT and FRNRAP. The CDR3 extends over 15 amino acids. The germline V and J ends were trimmed by 1 base and 3 bases, with 10 bases remaining between them.

This chain connects TRBV19 to TRBJ2-1, with D possibly matching TRBD2 (5 bases). The V end was cut by 6 bases, the J end by 0 bases, with 15 bases between. Germline CDR1 LNHDA, CDR2 SQIVND (reference sequence). The CDR3 totals 16 residues. The CDR3 protein is CASSLEGGRSYNEQFF. For the CDR3, the DNA is TGTGCCAGTAGCCTCGAGGGCGGACGCTCCTACAATGAGCAGTTCTTC.

Points on this clone: The junction differs from germline at one of its ends, possibly a read error. This sequence joins TRBV9 and TRBJ2-1; D perhaps matches TRBD2 (6 bases). Germline CDR1 reads SGDLS; CDR2 reads YYNGEE. The CDR3 extends over 13 amino acids. The CDR3 DNA reads as TGTGCCAGCAGCGCGGCGCAAAAGGGACTCACGATCTTC. This encodes CASSAAQKGLTIF.

J is TRBJ2-5 and V is TRBV9; D remains unclear. V gave up 4 bases and J gave up 5 bases, with 12 bases separating them. The CDR3 length is 13 residues. Per the germline V gene, CDR1 is SGDLS and CDR2 is YYNGEE. CDR3 protein: CASSPLARETQYF. The CDR3 region has the DNA TGTGCCAGCAGCCCCTTAGCTAGGGAGACCCAGTACTTC.

This clone was detected only a few times. The V and J genes are TRBV4-3 and TRBJ1-2, with D possibly TRBD1 on 5 matching bases. This CDR3 is 15 amino acids long. Trimming removed 4 bases at V and 4 bases at J, with 16 bases between. Germline V gene data show CDR1 as LGHNA and CDR2 as YSLEER. This CDR3 reads CASSRDYGVAYGYTF. DNA for the CDR3: TGCGCCAGCAGCCGGGACTACGGCGTGGCCTATGGCTACACCTTC.

The chain has TRBV5-1 and TRBJ2-5; the D is unclear. Per germline, CDR1 SGHRS and CDR2 YFSETQ. There are 13 residues in the CDR3. The V gene lost 6 bases and the J gene lost 4 bases, with 13 bases spanning the gap. CDR3 DNA sequence: TGCGCCAGCACGGGTCCCGATGGAGAGACCCAGTACTTC. Translating gives CASTGPDGETQYF.